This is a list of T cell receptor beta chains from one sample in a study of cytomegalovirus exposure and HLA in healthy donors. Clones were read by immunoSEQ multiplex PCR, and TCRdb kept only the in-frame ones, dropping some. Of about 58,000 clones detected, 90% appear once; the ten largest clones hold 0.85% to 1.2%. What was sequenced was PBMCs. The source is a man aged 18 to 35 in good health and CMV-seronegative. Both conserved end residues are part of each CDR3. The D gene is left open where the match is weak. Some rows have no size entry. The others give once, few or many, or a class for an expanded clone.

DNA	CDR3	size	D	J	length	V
TGTGCCAGCAGCCCGAGGACAGGGGGCGACTACGAGCAGTACTTC	CASSPRTGGDYEQYF	few	TRBD1	TRBJ2-7	15	TRBV5-5
TGTGCCACGCAACGAACAGAGGGAAGCGAGGAGACCCAGTACTTC	CATQRTEGSEETQYF	NA	NA	TRBJ2-5	15	TRBV7-9
TGTGCCAGCAGCGAGAGCCTGGAGACCCAGTACTTC	CASSESLETQYF	NA	NA	TRBJ2-5	12	TRBV7-2
TGCGCCAGCAGCCAAGATGGCGGTAGCGGATTCTACAATGAGCAGTTCTTC	CASSQDGGSGFYNEQFF	NA	NA	TRBJ2-1	17	TRBV4-1
TGTGCCAGCAGCTTCGAGGGCTGGTATAAGACCGGGGAGCTGTTTTTT	CASSFEGWYKTGELFF	NA	NA	TRBJ2-2	16	TRBV7-2
TGTGCCAGCTCACGTTTCTCTAATGAAAAACTGTTTTTT	CASSRFSNEKLFF	NA	NA	TRBJ1-4	13	TRBV18
TGTGCCAGCGACACCCCTGGGGGCCTAGCCAAAAACATTCAGTACTTC	CASDTPGGLAKNIQYF	NA	NA	TRBJ2-4	16	TRBV28
TGTGCCAGCAGCGGACAGGGGGCCGAGCAGTACTTC	CASSGQGAEQYF	NA	TRBD1	TRBJ2-7	12	TRBV9
TGTGCCAGCAGGAAAATAGCGGGACTGCAGTTCTTC	CASRKIAGLQFF	NA	TRBD2	TRBJ2-1	12	TRBV11-2
TGTGCCAGCAGCTTAGCGACTCTAGATACGCAGTATTTT	CASSLATLDTQYF	NA	NA	TRBJ2-3	13	TRBV7-6
TGCGCCAGCAGCTTTTCCGGGGTGAACACTGAAGCTTTCTTT	CASSFSGVNTEAFF	NA	NA	TRBJ1-1	14	TRBV5-1
TGTGCCAGCAGTTCGCAAGGACTAGCGGGTGAGACCCAGTACTTC	CASSSQGLAGETQYF	NA	TRBD2	TRBJ2-5	15	TRBV27
TGTGCCAGCAGCTTGGGACTAGCGGGAGGTATATCCGGGGAGCTGTTTTTT	CASSLGLAGGISGELFF	NA	TRBD2	TRBJ2-2	17	TRBV5-4
TGTGCCAGCAGCCTCCCCGGGGATGAGCAGTTCTTC	CASSLPGDEQFF	NA	NA	TRBJ2-1	12	TRBV7-6
TGTGCCAGCAGTCTTAGCGTCTACAATGAGCAGTTCTTC	CASSLSVYNEQFF	NA	NA	TRBJ2-1	13	TRBV28
TGTGCCAGCGAAGGAGTCGAAGCTTTCTTT	CASEGVEAFF	NA	NA	TRBJ1-1	10	TRBV7-9